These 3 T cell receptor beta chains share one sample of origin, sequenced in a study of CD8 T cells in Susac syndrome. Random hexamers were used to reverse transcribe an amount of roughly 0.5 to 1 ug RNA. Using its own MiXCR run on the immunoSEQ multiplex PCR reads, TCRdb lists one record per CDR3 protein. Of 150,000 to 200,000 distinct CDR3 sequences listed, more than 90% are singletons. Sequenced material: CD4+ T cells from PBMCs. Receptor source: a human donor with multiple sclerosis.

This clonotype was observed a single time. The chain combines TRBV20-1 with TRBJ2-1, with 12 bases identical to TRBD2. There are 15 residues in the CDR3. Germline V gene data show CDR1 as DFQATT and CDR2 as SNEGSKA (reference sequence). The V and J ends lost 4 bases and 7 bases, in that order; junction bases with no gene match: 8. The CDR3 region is CSATELAGGQNEQFF. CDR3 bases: TGCAGTGCTACCGAACTAGCGGGGGGTCAAAATGAGCAGTTCTTC.

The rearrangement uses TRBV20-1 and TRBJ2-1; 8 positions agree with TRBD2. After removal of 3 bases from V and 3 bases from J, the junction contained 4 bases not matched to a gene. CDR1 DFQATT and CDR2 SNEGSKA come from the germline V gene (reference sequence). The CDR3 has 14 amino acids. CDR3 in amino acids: CSASSSGGYNEQFF. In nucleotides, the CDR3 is TGCAGTGCTAGTTCCAGCGGGGGCTACAATGAGCAGTTCTTC.

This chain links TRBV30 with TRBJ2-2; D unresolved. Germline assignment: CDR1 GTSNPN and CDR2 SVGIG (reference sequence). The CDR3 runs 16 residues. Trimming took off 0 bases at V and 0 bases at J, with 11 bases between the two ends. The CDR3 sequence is CAWSVLAPTNTGELFF. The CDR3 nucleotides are TGTGCCTGGAGTGTACTGGCACCTACGAACACCGGGGAGCTGTTTTTT.